The T cell receptor (beta chain) described here comes from a study of CD8 T cells in Susac syndrome. Germline V gene lookup returns CDR1 SEHNR and CDR2 FQNEAQ (reference sequence). The CDR3 contains 13 residues. Germline trimming cut 3 bases from V and 3 bases from J; bases unmatched to any gene: 1. With random hexamers, roughly 0.45 to 1 ug RNA was reverse transcribed. Using its own MiXCR run on the immunoSEQ multiplex PCR reads, TCRdb lists one record per CDR3 protein. The sample lists roughly 250,000 distinct CDR3 sequences; 90% to 96% were seen once. The V gene is TRBV7-9, the J gene TRBJ2-7; the match to TRBD1 covers 8 bases. The sequence came from a human donor with Susac syndrome. The sample was CD4+ T cells from PBMCs. CDR3 nucleotide sequence: TGTGCCAGCAGCTTGGGGACAGGCTACGAGCAGTACTTC. It codes for CASSLGTGYEQYF.